This entry lists 11 T cell receptor beta chains sequenced from one sample in a study of T cell repertoires in cytomegalovirus infection. TCRdb re-called the reads with MiXCR, one entry per CDR3 protein. The sample gives more than 150,000 distinct CDR3 sequences, about 15% of which show up once; about 19% is in the top ten. Sequencing used CD8+ T cells from PBMCs. These receptors all come from a human donor in good health (CMV status not recorded). Some clones in this sample may be carry-over from other donors' samples.

The CDR3 DNA sequence: TGTGCCAGCAGTTTCTACAGGGCATACAATGAGCAGTTCTTC. Protein sequence: CASSFYRAYNEQFF. The chain is built from TRBV28 and TRBJ2-1, with a tentative D call TRBD1 (6 bases). The CDR3 has 14 residues. CDR1 is MDHEN and CDR2 is SYDVKM in the germline V gene. V was shortened by 3 bases and J by 4 bases, with 10 bases between the two germline ends.

The chain has TRBV11-2 and TRBJ2-4, with TRBD2 matching 10 bases. The CDR3 is made up of 18 amino acids. Germline V gene data show CDR1 as SGHAT and CDR2 as FQNNGV. V gave up 0 bases and J gave up 0 bases; unmatched junction bases: 5. DNA of the CDR3: TGTGCCAGCAGCTTAGATCTAGCGGGAGCGATAGCCAAAAACATTCAGTACTTC. Translation gives CASSLDLAGAIAKNIQYF.

Only a few counts were recorded for this clonotype. The chain employs TRBV7-2 and TRBJ1-1; D is possibly TRBD1 (6 bases). The germline V gene has CDR1 SGHTA and CDR2 FQGNSA. This CDR3 is 14 amino acids long. V was pared by 0 bases and J by 4 bases, with 9 bases between. This CDR3 reads CASSLAGGRTEAFF. CDR3 sequence (DNA): TGTGCCAGCAGCTTAGCGGGGGGCCGCACTGAAGCTTTCTTT.

The rearrangement links TRBV20-1 to TRBJ2-7; no clear D. V was cut by 4 bases and J by 2 bases, with 12 bases left in between. Germline V lookup: CDR1 DFQATT, CDR2 SNEGSKA (reference sequence). This CDR3 has 13 amino acids. In DNA, the CDR3 is TGCAGTGCTATGTATCGGGTCCCCTACGAGCAGTACTTC. Its protein is CSAMYRVPYEQYF.

This clonotype was seen more than once but under ten times. A read error may account for a junction end that differs from germline. The chain recombines TRBV7-3 with TRBJ2-1; 12 bases are a match to TRBD2. Germline lookup yields CDR1 SGHTA and CDR2 FQGTGA. There are 17 residues in the CDR3. The CDR3 protein is CASSVTGGTSGYNEQFF. CDR3 nucleotides: TGTGCCAGCAGCGTAACCGGAGGGACTAGCGGGTACAATGAGCAGTTCTTC.

The rearrangement uses TRBV7-9 and TRBJ2-1; D is perhaps TRBD1 (6 bases). Germline-derived CDR1 and CDR2 are SEHNR and FQNEAQ (reference sequence). This CDR3 is 13 amino acids long. The germline V and J ends were trimmed by 1 base and 5 bases, with 6 bases remaining between them. The CDR3 nucleotides are TGTGCCAGCAGCTTAGAGGGGGACAATGAGCAGTTCTTC. It translates to CASSLEGDNEQFF. Full variable domain (missing parts from reference TRBV7-9 and TRBJ2-1): DTGVSQNPRHKITKRGQNVTFRCDPISEHNRLYWYRQTLGQGPEFLTYFQNEAQLEKSRLLSDRFSAERPKGSFSTLEIQRTEQGDSAMYLCASSLEGDNEQFFGPGTRLTVL.

The chain has TRBV2 and TRBJ2-1, with D tentatively TRBD2 (5 bases). Germline CDR1 reads SNHLY; CDR2 reads FYNNEI. The CDR3 consists of 15 residues. The germline V and J ends were trimmed by 6 bases and 0 bases, with 12 bases remaining between them. CDR3 DNA sequence: TGTGCCAGCAGGTCCGGGATGAGCTCCTACAATGAGCAGTTCTTC. As protein: CASRSGMSSYNEQFF.

This clonotype was picked up a small number of times. The rearrangement links TRBV6-2 or TRBV6-3 to TRBJ2-4; D is ambiguous. CDR1 and CDR2 from the germline V gene are MNHEY and SVGEGT. V was clipped by 0 bases and J by 8 bases, with 8 bases between them. CDR3 size: 13 residues. CDR3: CASSYSGTDIQYF. The CDR3 nucleotides are TGTGCCAGCAGTTACTCCGGAACGGACATTCAGTACTTC.

The chain carries TRBV28 and TRBJ1-1, with 7 bases lining up with TRBD1. Germline CDR1 reads MDHEN; CDR2 reads SYDVKM. The CDR3 runs 14 residues. The V and J ends lost 6 bases and 5 bases, in that order; junction bases with no gene match: 9. The CDR3 reads CASSQDREVTEAFF. The CDR3 nucleotides read TGTGCCAGCAGCCAAGACAGGGAGGTGACTGAAGCTTTCTTT.

The chain carries TRBV6-1 and TRBJ2-7, with 11 nucleotides matching TRBD2. This CDR3 has 16 amino acids. V trimming: 5 bases; J trimming: 3 bases; junction bases outside the gene matches: 9. Germline V gives CDR1 MNHNS, CDR2 SASEGT. For the CDR3, the DNA is TGTGCCAGCAGTTTGACTAGCGGGGCGGGAAACTACGAGCAGTACTTC. Amino acid sequence: CASSLTSGAGNYEQYF.

The J gene is TRBJ2-5, the V gene TRBV7-6; 8 nucleotides line up with TRBD1. J lost 3 bases, V lost 5 bases, and 2 bases had no gene match. The CDR3 is 13 amino acids. Germline CDR1 reads SGHVS; CDR2 reads FNYEAQ. This CDR3 is CASSLQGEETQYF. The CDR3 DNA sequence: TGTGCCAGCAGCCTACAGGGGGAAGAGACCCAGTACTTC.